One and the same sample provided the 8 T cell receptor beta chains below, sequenced in a study of neurological immune-mediated disorders. TCRdb reprocessed the 5' RACE reads with MiXCR, giving one entry per CDR3 protein. Altogether under 40,000 distinct CDR3 sequences are present, less than 9% being singletons, with the ten largest covering 5.5% to 6%. The specimen sequenced was CD4+ T cells from blood. The receptors derive from a man aged 50 to 60 in good health.

At least ten counts were recorded for this clonotype. J is TRBJ2-7 and V is TRBV7-9, with D perhaps matching TRBD1 (6 bases). Germline V CDR1 and CDR2: SEHNR, FQNEAQ (reference sequence). V was shortened by 2 bases and J by 3 bases, with 23 bases between the two germline ends. The CDR3 covers 18 residues. In DNA form, the CDR3 reads TGTGCCAGCAGCTTACTACTCGTCGGGACAACAGTCCACTACGAGCAGTACTTC. As protein: CASSLLLVGTTVHYEQYF.

Ten or more counts support this clonotype. This rearrangement joins TRBV7-2 to TRBJ1-5, with 7 bases fitting TRBD1. The CDR3 covers 13 residues. The V and J ends lost 5 bases and 8 bases, in that order; junction bases with no gene match: 6. Germline-derived CDR1 and CDR2 are SGHTA and FQGNSA. In nucleotides, the CDR3 is TGTGCCAGCAGCCTACAGGGGATAGAGCCCCAGCATTTT. Translation gives CASSLQGIEPQHF.

This clonotype showed up many times. This sequence joins TRBV3-1 and TRBJ2-1; D not resolved. There are 12 residues in the CDR3. Germline CDR1 reads LGHDT; CDR2 reads YNNKEL (reference sequence). Trimming removed 1 base from V and 5 bases from J, with 3 bases in between. The CDR3 DNA reads TGTGCCAGCAGCCAAGGGAACAATGAGCAGTTCTTC. Its protein is CASSQGNNEQFF.

Ten or more counts support this clonotype. The CDR3 is CSALDRGRNSPLHF. The CDR3 DNA sequence: TGCAGTGCCCTGGACAGGGGTAGAAATTCACCCCTCCACTTT. The J gene is TRBJ1-6, the V gene TRBV20-1, with 9 bases aligning to TRBD1. CDR3 length equals 14 residues. CDR1 is DFQATT and CDR2 is SNEGSKA in the germline V gene (reference sequence). V shed 6 bases, J shed 7 bases, and the junction held 7 bases outside the gene matches.

V gene TRBV6-2 or TRBV6-3 combines with J gene TRBJ1-3, with D maybe TRBD1 (6 bases). Per the germline V gene, CDR1 is MNHEY and CDR2 is SVGEGT. CDR3 length: 19 amino acids. V was clipped by 4 bases and J by 0 bases, with 22 bases between them. The CDR3 DNA sequence: TGTGCCAGCAGTTCCCCTCGACAGACGGGGGCCCTCTCTGGAAACACCATATATTTT. Translating it yields CASSSPRQTGALSGNTIYF.

At least ten counts were recorded for this clonotype. J is TRBJ2-7 and V is TRBV6-6; D unclear. The germline V gene has CDR1 MNHNY and CDR2 SVGAGI (reference sequence). Trimming took 6 bases from V and 0 from J, leaving 15 bases between them. The CDR3 loop spans 15 amino acids. This CDR3 reads CASSPPTENSYEQYF. The CDR3 bases are TGTGCCAGCAGCCCTCCGACGGAAAACTCCTACGAGCAGTACTTC.

This clonotype has a count of ten or more. This chain uses TRBV20-1 with TRBJ2-3; 14 nucleotides match TRBD2. The germline V gene has CDR1 DFQATT and CDR2 SNEGSKA (reference sequence). Trimming took 6 bases from V and 5 from J; bases not matched to a gene: 7. The CDR3 length is 15 residues. The CDR3 DNA reads TGCAGTGCAAGGACTAGCGGGAGGAGTAAAGATACGCAGTATTTT. This gives the protein CSARTSGRSKDTQYF.

This clonotype was recorded many times. The chain has TRBV20-1 and TRBJ2-7, with TRBD1 matching 7 bases. This CDR3 spans 13 amino acids. Looked up from germline, CDR1 is DFQATT and CDR2 is SNEGSKA (reference sequence). CDR3 coding DNA: TGCAGCACACTGCGGGCAGGGGGCTACGAGCAGTACTTC. Translated: CSTLRAGGYEQYF.